The present T cell receptor beta chain was sequenced within a study of T cell responses to AZD1222 COVID-19 vaccine. General study points: Repertoires were collected only later (after the peak T cell response had occurred). Spike-specific TCRs gained breadth and depth after people received two AZD1222 doses. White British people made up most donors, females outnumbered males, and clonal diversity was possibly underestimated. The number of AZD1222 recipients seropositive at baseline was only five or six.

This CDR3 comprises 16 residues. Trimming took 8 bases from V and 6 from J, leaving 24 bases between them. CDR1 MDHEN and CDR2 SYDVKM come from the germline V gene. About this clone: The antigen is not known.

The method was immunoSEQ multiplex PCR; TCRdb's version includes in-frame clones alone and lacks a portion of them. The table includes 90,000 to 150,000 clones, about 85% detected once. The genes are TRBV28 and TRBJ2-3; tentatively, D is TRBD2 (7 bases). The sequence derives from an adult in good health. Here the sequenced sample was peripheral blood, taken on day 0 of AZD1222 vaccination. CDR3 in DNA: TGTGCCAGCGGTGGCGGGGGCCACCCGGGTAGGGATACGCAGTATTTT. It translates to CASGGGGHPGRDTQYF.